The next 3 T cell receptor beta chains were all read from a single sample in a study of blood T cell repertoires in COVID-19. Generated by immunoSEQ multiplex PCR, the TCRdb table keeps only in-frame clones and is missing some. In the table there are 75,000 to 80,000 clones, approximately 90% of which are singletons. Sequencing input: peripheral blood. All receptors come from a human donor in a cohort sampled during active COVID-19.

This clone showed up just once. V usage is TRBV18 and J usage is TRBJ1-5; 8 positions agree with TRBD1. Germline assignment: CDR1 KGHSH and CDR2 LQKENI. Losses at the gene ends were 6 bases for V and 8 bases for J; bases not matched to a gene: 12. The CDR3 is made up of 15 amino acids. The CDR3 spells CASSFFRGQNEPQHF. CDR3 nucleotide sequence: TGTGCCAGCTCTTTCTTCAGGGGGCAGAATGAGCCCCAGCATTTT.

J is TRBJ2-7 and V is TRBV6-6; TRBD1 agrees at 9 bases. CDR3 length: 17 residues. Trimming took 5 bases from V and 4 from J; bases not matched to a gene: 15. From germline, CDR1 is MNHNY and CDR2 SVGAGI (reference sequence). The CDR3 sequence: CASSHPAGQGRWYEQYF. The CDR3 bases are TGTGCCAGCAGTCATCCCGCCGGACAGGGGAGGTGGTACGAGCAGTACTTC.

The CDR3 bases are TGTGCCAGCGAGGCCCTAGCGGAGCCTGGGAATGAGCAGTTCTTC. Protein sequence: CASEALAEPGNEQFF. The J gene is TRBJ2-1, the V gene TRBV6-6; 7 bases fit TRBD2. This CDR3 is 15 amino acids long. Germline V lookup: CDR1 MNHNY, CDR2 SVGAGI (reference sequence). With 8 bases clipped from V and 7 bases from J, the junction kept 14 bases outside the gene matches.